The TCR beta chain under discussion was sequenced for a study of brain T cells in children with intractable seizures. Findings and limits, study-wide: Clones missing pre-surgery may reflect undersampling of that blood sample. HCMV serostatus was not known, and viral specificity came from CDR3 similarity only.

TCRdb's table, derived via immunoSEQ multiplex PCR, lists solely in-frame clones and lacks some. The sample lists roughly 110,000 clones; approximately 94% were seen once. Per the germline V gene, CDR1 is SGHTA and CDR2 is FQGNSA. This CDR3 spans 13 amino acids. Trimming removed 0 bases from V and 3 bases from J, with 3 bases in between. Concerning this clone itself: Its specificity is unknown.

Surgery cases with the highest brain T cell transcript signatures were chosen for sequencing. At least one anti-epileptic drug was given before surgery. J is TRBJ1-3 and V is TRBV7-2; D ambiguous. Source: peripheral blood, taken at surgery. This receptor was taken from a boy under two years old with hemimegalencephaly and intractable seizures. CDR3 loop: CASSLAGGNTIYF. In DNA form, the CDR3 reads TGTGCCAGCAGCTTAGCCGGTGGAAACACCATATATTTT.